The 20 T cell receptor beta chains reported below all come from one sample, sequenced in a study of blood T cell repertoires in COVID-19. Assay used: immunoSEQ multiplex PCR; TCRdb lists only in-frame clones, some missing. The sample holds 280,000 or so clones, around 86% seen once. The sample consisted of peripheral blood. These receptors were obtained from a woman younger than 45 who had recovered from COVID-19.

The chain links TRBV6-2 or TRBV6-3 to TRBJ2-1, with 8 bases aligning to TRBD2. The V gene end was trimmed by 2 bases and the J gene end by 5 bases; junction bases not matched to a gene: 5. This CDR3 is built from 15 residues. Looked up from germline, CDR1 is MNHEY and CDR2 is SVGEGT. Here the CDR3 DNA reads TGTGCCAGCAGTTACACCAGCGGGGGTGACAATGAGCAGTTCTTC. Translated: CASSYTSGGDNEQFF.

The rearrangement joins TRBV19 to TRBJ2-7, with 9 nucleotides matching TRBD1. Germline V gene sequence: CDR1 LNHDA, CDR2 SQIVND (reference sequence). This CDR3 has 13 residues. The junction had 0 bases not matched to a gene; V was cut back by 3 bases and J by 3 bases. The CDR3 spells CASSMTGGYEQYF. The CDR3 DNA reads as TGTGCCAGTAGTATGACAGGGGGCTACGAGCAGTACTTC.

This chain links TRBV7-9 with TRBJ1-3, with D perhaps TRBD1 (5 bases). CDR3 length: 15 residues. With 4 bases removed from V and 0 bases from J, the gap between germline ends came to 10 bases. Germline CDR1 SEHNR, CDR2 FQNEAQ (reference sequence). CDR3 DNA: TGTGCCAGCAGCTCAGGGCCCTACTCTGGAAACACCATATATTTT. Protein: CASSSGPYSGNTIYF.

V is TRBV27 and J is TRBJ1-2; TRBD1 might be the D (6 bases). V was clipped by 6 bases and J by 3 bases, with 11 bases between them. The germline V gene has CDR1 MNHEY and CDR2 SMNVEV (reference sequence). The CDR3 sequence is 13 residues long. Here the CDR3 DNA reads TGTGCCAGCAGACTTACAGGGCACTATGGCTACACCTTC. Translating gives CASRLTGHYGYTF.

The chain carries TRBV25-1 and TRBJ2-2, with TRBD2 as a possible D gene (6 bases). The CDR3 has 14 amino acids. The germline V gene has CDR1 MGHDK and CDR2 SYGVNS. V shed 3 bases and J shed 5 bases, with 10 bases lying between them. Here the CDR3 reads CASSDHGGTGELFF. In DNA form, the CDR3 reads TGTGCCAGCAGTGATCATGGGGGGACCGGGGAGCTGTTTTTT.

This clone was picked up one time. The chain joins TRBV5-4 to TRBJ1-5; 8 bases align to TRBD1. CDR3 length: 15 residues. With V trimmed by 3 bases and J by 6 bases, 8 bases remained unmatched. Germline V gene sequence: CDR1 SGHNT, CDR2 YYREEE (reference sequence). CDR3 DNA: TGTGCCAGCAGCTACGGGACAGGCCCCGGTCAGCCCCAGCATTTT. This encodes CASSYGTGPGQPQHF.

The CDR3 reads CASSALYEQYF. CDR3 sequence (DNA): TGTGCCAGCAGTGCTCTCTACGAGCAGTACTTC. The gene calls are TRBV2 and TRBJ2-7; D ambiguous. Germline CDR1 is SNHLY and CDR2 is FYNNEI. CDR3 size: 11 residues. The V and J ends lost 4 bases and 3 bases respectively, with 4 bases between them.

Only a few counts were recorded for this clone. The rearrangement joins TRBV19 to TRBJ1-4; TRBD1 is a possible D gene (5 bases). The V gene's germline CDR1 is LNHDA and CDR2 SQIVND (reference sequence). The V end lost 6 bases, the J end lost 0 bases, and 14 bases lay between the germline ends. The CDR3 sequence is 16 residues long. CDR3 in DNA: TGTGCCAGTAGCGACGATCGACAGTCAACTAATGAAAAACTGTTTTTT. Amino acid sequence: CASSDDRQSTNEKLFF.

The chain combines TRBV7-6 with TRBJ2-1; 8 bases match TRBD2. Trimming at V came to 5 bases and at J to 9 bases, leaving 15 bases not matched to a gene. Germline V CDR1 and CDR2: SGHVS, FNYEAQ. This CDR3 spans 16 amino acids. The CDR3 bases are TGTGCCAGCAGCGACATCAGGGCGGGGGGCCAGGGTGAGCAGTTCTTC. Its protein product is CASSDIRAGGQGEQFF.

The chain joins TRBV4-1 to TRBJ1-1; D perhaps matches TRBD1 (5 bases). The CDR3 is 14 amino acids. V shed 2 bases and J shed 5 bases, with 12 bases lying between them. The germline CDR1 and CDR2 sequences are MGHRA and YSYEKL. The CDR3 protein is CASSQFQGGTEAFF. The CDR3 nucleotides read TGCGCCAGCAGCCAATTTCAGGGCGGTACTGAAGCTTTCTTT.

The chain carries TRBV29-1 and TRBJ2-7, with 8 bases identical to TRBD2. Germline values: CDR1 SQVTM, CDR2 ANQGSEA. V trimming: 5 bases; J trimming: 0 bases; junction bases outside the gene matches: 9. This CDR3 has 15 residues. The CDR3 loop reads CSVLKLAAISYEQYF. The CDR3 DNA follows: TGCAGCGTTCTAAAACTAGCGGCTATCTCCTACGAGCAGTACTTC.

The rearrangement links TRBV3-1 (or the pseudogene TRBV3-2) to TRBJ2-3; a weak D match, TRBD2 (6 bases). Trimming removed 4 bases from V and 4 bases from J, with 15 bases in between. Germline CDR1 LGHDT, CDR2 YNNKEL (reference sequence). The CDR3 loop spans 15 amino acids. CDR3 loop: CASSPGGFSADTQYF. CDR3 nucleotides: TGTGCCAGCAGCCCCGGGGGTTTTAGCGCAGATACGCAGTATTTT.

The chain links TRBV24-1 to TRBJ2-3; 10 bases line up with TRBD2. The V segment lost 3 bases and the J segment 3 bases; nucleotides outside the gene matches: 5. The germline V gene encodes CDR1 KGHDR and CDR2 SFDVKD. The CDR3 extends over 16 amino acids. In DNA form, the CDR3 reads TGTGCCACCAGTGATACTAGCGGGAAGTATACAGATACGCAGTATTTT. Its protein is CATSDTSGKYTDTQYF.

The table lists this clone with a few counts. The CDR3 DNA sequence: TGTGCCAGCAGTGATAGGCGGGGCACAGATACGCAGTATTTT. Residues: CASSDRRGTDTQYF. The chain combines TRBV2 with TRBJ2-3; tentatively, D is TRBD2 (5 bases). The germline CDR1 and CDR2 sequences are SNHLY and FYNNEI. Trimming stripped 3 bases from V and 1 base from J, with 8 bases between. CDR3 size: 14 residues.

The chain uses TRBV5-1 and TRBJ1-4, with D possibly being TRBD1 (5 bases). V was pared by 4 bases and J by 5 bases, with 15 bases between. The germline V gene has CDR1 SGHRS and CDR2 YFSETQ. The CDR3 is 15 residues long. The chain's CDR3 is CASSVMGGANEKLFF. CDR3 DNA sequence: TGCGCCAGCAGCGTTATGGGGGGTGCGAATGAAAAACTGTTTTTT.

This chain's CDR3 is CASSQDPAGGSDTQYF. CDR3 coding DNA: TGTGCCAGCAGCCAAGATCCAGCGGGGGGTTCAGATACGCAGTATTTT. V is TRBV3-1 (or the pseudogene TRBV3-2) and J is TRBJ2-3, with 9 bases aligning to TRBD2. V lost 0 bases to trimming and J lost 4 bases; unmatched junction nucleotides: 5. Germline V CDR1 and CDR2: LGHDT, YNNKEL (reference sequence). The CDR3 has 16 residues.

The chain links TRBV12-5 to TRBJ2-5; 8 bases map to TRBD2. CDR1 and CDR2 (germline): LGHNT, FRNRAP. Losses at the gene ends were 0 bases for V and 2 bases for J; bases not matched to a gene: 8. The CDR3 is made up of 17 amino acids. DNA for the CDR3: TGTGCTAGTGGTTTGGTAGAGCTAGCGGGCGCTCAAGAGACCCAGTACTTC. Its protein is CASGLVELAGAQETQYF. The full variable domain, its missing parts supplied by reference TRBV12-5 and TRBJ2-5, is DARVTQTPRHKVTEMGQEVTMRCQPILGHNTVFWYRQTMMQGLELLAYFRNRAPLDDSGMPKDRFSAEMPDATLATLKIQPSEPRDSAVYFCASGLVELAGAQETQYFGPGTRLLVL.

The J gene is TRBJ2-1, the V gene TRBV10-1, with 7 bases that match TRBD2. CDR3 size: 15 residues. Per germline, CDR1 WNHNN and CDR2 SYGVQD (reference sequence). V gave up 5 bases and J gave up 6 bases; unmatched junction bases: 10. CDR3 residues: CASSQKQTSFNEQFF. The CDR3 DNA follows: TGCGCCAGCAGTCAGAAACAGACTAGCTTCAATGAGCAGTTCTTC.

The DNA for the CDR3 is TGTGCCAGCTCACCACCGGGACTAGCGGGGGGCACCGGGGAGCTGTTTTTT. Amino acids: CASSPPGLAGGTGELFF. V and J are TRBV18 and TRBJ2-2, with TRBD2 identical over 15 bases. This CDR3 spans 17 amino acids. The junction had 0 bases not matched to a gene; V was cut back by 0 bases and J by 4 bases. Germline V gene sequence: CDR1 KGHSH, CDR2 LQKENI.

V is TRBV6-5 and J is TRBJ2-4, with 11 positions matching TRBD1. The CDR3 runs to 15 residues. The germline V gene has CDR1 MNHEY and CDR2 SVGAGI. J lost 7 bases, V lost 6 bases, and 8 bases had no gene match. CDR3: CASRRDRDRGNIQYF. As DNA, the CDR3 is TGTGCCAGCAGGCGTGACCGGGACAGGGGGAACATTCAGTACTTC.